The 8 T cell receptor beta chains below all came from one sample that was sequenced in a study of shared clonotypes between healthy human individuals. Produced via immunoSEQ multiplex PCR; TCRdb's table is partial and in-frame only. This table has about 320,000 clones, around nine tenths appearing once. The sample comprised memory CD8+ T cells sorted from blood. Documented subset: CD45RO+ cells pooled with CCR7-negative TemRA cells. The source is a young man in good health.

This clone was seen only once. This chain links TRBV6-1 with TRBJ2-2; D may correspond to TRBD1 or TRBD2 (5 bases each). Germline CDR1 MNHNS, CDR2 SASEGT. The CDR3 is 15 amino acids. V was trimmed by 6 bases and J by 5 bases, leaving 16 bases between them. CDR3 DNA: TGTGCCAGCAGGACCGGACTGGGGACGACCGGGGAGCTGTTTTTT. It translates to CASRTGLGTTGELFF.

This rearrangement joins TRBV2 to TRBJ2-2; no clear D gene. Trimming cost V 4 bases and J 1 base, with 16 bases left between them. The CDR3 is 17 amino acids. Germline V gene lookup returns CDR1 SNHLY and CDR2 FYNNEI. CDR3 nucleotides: TGTGCCAGCAGTGGCGAAGAGGATTCGATGAACACCGGGGAGCTGTTTTTT. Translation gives CASSGEEDSMNTGELFF.

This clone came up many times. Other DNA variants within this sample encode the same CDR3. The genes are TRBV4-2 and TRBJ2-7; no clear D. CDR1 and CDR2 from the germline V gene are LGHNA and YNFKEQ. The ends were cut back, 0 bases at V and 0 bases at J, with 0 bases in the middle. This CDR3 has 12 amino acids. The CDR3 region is CASSQDSYEQYF. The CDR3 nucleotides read TGTGCCAGCAGCCAAGACTCCTACGAGCAGTACTTC.

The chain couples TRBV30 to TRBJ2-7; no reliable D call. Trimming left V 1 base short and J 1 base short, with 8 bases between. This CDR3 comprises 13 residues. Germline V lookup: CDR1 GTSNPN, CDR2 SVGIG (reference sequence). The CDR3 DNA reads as TGTGCCTGGAGTGAAAGGGAATCCTACGAGCAGTACTTC. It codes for CAWSERESYEQYF.

The CDR3: CASSEAGQGRGYTF. CDR3 coding DNA: TGTGCCAGCAGTGAAGCGGGACAGGGTCGTGGCTACACCTTC. The chain links TRBV2 to TRBJ1-2, with 9 bases fitting TRBD1. The V and J ends lost 0 bases and 7 bases, in that order; junction bases with no gene match: 3. This CDR3 is built from 14 residues. Germline CDR1 SNHLY, CDR2 FYNNEI.

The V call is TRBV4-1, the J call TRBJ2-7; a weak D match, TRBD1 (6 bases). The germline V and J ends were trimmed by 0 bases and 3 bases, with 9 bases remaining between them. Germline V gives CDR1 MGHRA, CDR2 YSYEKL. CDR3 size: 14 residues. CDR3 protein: CASSQEDSGYEQYF. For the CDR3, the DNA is TGCGCCAGCAGCCAAGAGGACAGTGGCTACGAGCAGTACTTC.

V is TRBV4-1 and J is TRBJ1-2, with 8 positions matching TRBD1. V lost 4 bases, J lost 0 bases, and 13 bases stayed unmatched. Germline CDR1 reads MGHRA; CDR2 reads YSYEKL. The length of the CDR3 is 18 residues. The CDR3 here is CASSPKVGQGVTNYGYTF. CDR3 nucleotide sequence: TGCGCCAGCAGCCCAAAAGTTGGACAGGGAGTGACTAACTATGGCTACACCTTC.

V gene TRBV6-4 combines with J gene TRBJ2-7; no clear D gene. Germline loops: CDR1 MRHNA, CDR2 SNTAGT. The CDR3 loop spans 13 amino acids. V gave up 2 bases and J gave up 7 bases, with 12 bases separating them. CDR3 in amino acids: CASSDVRPREQYF. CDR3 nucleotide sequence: TGTGCCAGCAGTGACGTCCGACCAAGGGAGCAGTACTTC.